Described below is a single T cell receptor beta chain sequence and its context. The germline V and J ends were trimmed by 3 bases and 5 bases, with 10 bases remaining between them. In germline, CDR1 is LNHDA, CDR2 SQIVND (reference sequence). This CDR3 has 13 amino acids. The sample is drawn from a study of blood T cell repertoires in COVID-19. Study summary: Acute and convalescent COVID-19 samples came from the United States, Italy and Spain. T cells, B-cell-depleted T cells, or PBMCs supplied cDNA or gDNA.

The protocol was immunoSEQ multiplex PCR, while the TCRdb copy is restricted to in-frame clones and leaves out a portion. The sample has roughly 170,000 clones, over 65% seen once. The sequenced sample was PBMCs or T cells enriched from blood (not recorded which). This TCR came from a woman between 50 and 59 years old who had recovered from COVID-19. V and J are TRBV19 and TRBJ2-5, with D unclear. As DNA, the CDR3 is TGTGCCAGTAGTATCCGGCACGGGGAGACCCAGTACTTC. Translated, it gives CASSIRHGETQYF.